This entry lists 32 T cell receptor beta chains sequenced from one sample in a study of blood T cell repertoires in COVID-19. Method: immunoSEQ multiplex PCR; TCRdb's copy keeps in-frame clones and lacks some. The table shows some 200,000 clones, with roughly 81% occurring only once. Specimen: peripheral blood. The receptors here all came from a man aged 50 or older who had recovered from COVID-19.

This sequence joins TRBV6-5 and TRBJ1-1, with 7 nucleotides matching TRBD1. Germline V gene lookup returns CDR1 MNHEY and CDR2 SVGAGI. This CDR3 region has 14 residues. J lost 0 bases, V lost 6 bases, and 4 bases had no gene match. In DNA, the CDR3 is TGTGCCAGCAGGAGACAGGGATTGAACACTGAAGCTTTCTTT. This encodes CASRRQGLNTEAFF.

This chain uses TRBV11-3 with TRBJ2-2; 7 bases are shared with TRBD2. The CDR3 is 17 residues long. The V gene end was trimmed by 5 bases and the J gene end by 5 bases; junction bases not matched to a gene: 14. Germline loops: CDR1 SGHNT, CDR2 YENEEA. CDR3 sequence reads: CASSVTTSGARTGELFF. The CDR3 bases are TGTGCCAGCAGCGTTACAACGAGCGGGGCCAGGACCGGGGAGCTGTTTTTT.

V is TRBV5-6 and J is TRBJ2-7; the match to TRBD2 covers 8 bases. The CDR3 runs 15 residues. Germline V lookup: CDR1 SGHDT, CDR2 YYEEEE. Trimming removed 4 bases from V and 0 bases from J; junction bases left unmatched: 6. The CDR3 coding sequence is TGTGCCAGCAGCCGACTAGCGATGAGCTCCTACGAGCAGTACTTC. Amino acids: CASSRLAMSSYEQYF.

The genes are TRBV28 and TRBJ2-1; 10 bases align to TRBD1. Trimming removed 2 bases from V and 11 bases from J; junction bases left unmatched: 9. Germline CDR1 MDHEN, CDR2 SYDVKM. CDR3 length: 15 amino acids. CDR3 DNA sequence: TGTGCCAGCAGTTTAATGGGACAGGGGACAACCAAGCAGTTCTTC. Translation gives CASSLMGQGTTKQFF.

This clone showed up just once. The J gene is TRBJ1-1, the V gene TRBV19, with 7 bases aligning to TRBD1. The CDR3 runs 15 residues. Germline CDR1 LNHDA, CDR2 SQIVND (reference sequence). The V gene end was trimmed by 1 base and the J gene end by 5 bases; junction bases not matched to a gene: 7. DNA of the CDR3: TGTGCCAGTAGTATAGTCGCCACAGGGGAAACTGAAGCTTTCTTT. As protein: CASSIVATGETEAFF.

The chain uses TRBV6-4 and TRBJ2-6, with D tentatively TRBD1 (5 bases). The CDR3 runs to 15 residues. V lost 6 bases and J lost 2, with 11 bases in between. Germline values: CDR1 MRHNA, CDR2 SNTAGT. The CDR3 nucleotides are TGTGCCAGCAGCCCAGGGTTTACTGGGGCCAACGTCCTGACTTTC. Its protein product is CASSPGFTGANVLTF.

The V gene is TRBV30, the J gene TRBJ2-7, with a tentative D call TRBD2 (6 bases). V was clipped by 4 bases and J by 4 bases, with 17 bases between them. The CDR3 sequence is 14 residues long. Germline V gene data show CDR1 as GTSNPN and CDR2 as SVGIG (reference sequence). DNA of the CDR3: TGTGCCTGGACCCGGGACTTCTCCGGATACGAGCAGTACTTC. As protein: CAWTRDFSGYEQYF. Full variable domain (rest looked up from reference TRBV30 and TRBJ2-7): SQTIHQWPATLVQPVGSPLSLECTVEGTSNPNLYWYRQAAGRGLQLLFYSVGIGQISSEVPQNLSASRPQDRQFILSSKKLLLSDSGFYLCAWTRDFSGYEQYFGPGTRLTVT.

The genes are TRBV4-1 and TRBJ1-2; D perhaps matches TRBD1 (5 bases). Germline lookup yields CDR1 MGHRA and CDR2 YSYEKL. The CDR3 runs to 13 residues. V lost 4 bases, J lost 5 bases, and 11 bases lay in between. The CDR3 reads CASSPGEFYGYTF. The CDR3 nucleotides read TGCGCCAGCAGCCCGGGGGAGTTTTATGGCTACACCTTC.

The rearrangement uses TRBV7-9 and TRBJ2-2; tentative D call: TRBD1 (6 bases). This CDR3 is built from 15 residues. Germline V gene lookup returns CDR1 SEHNR and CDR2 FQNEAQ (reference sequence). With 3 bases removed from V and 5 bases from J, the gap between germline ends came to 13 bases. The CDR3 protein is CASSFRQQGTGELFF. CDR3 in DNA: TGTGCCAGCAGCTTCCGACAGCAGGGGACCGGGGAGCTGTTTTTT.

This chain uses TRBV10-3 with TRBJ2-3; 15 bases map to TRBD2. CDR3 size: 19 residues. Germline V gives CDR1 ENHRY, CDR2 SYGVKD. Unmatched junction bases numbered 14, after V lost 5 bases and J lost 5 bases. The CDR3 sequence: CAISSGTSGGRPIGDTQYF. CDR3 DNA sequence: TGTGCCATCAGTTCCGGGACTAGCGGGGGGAGGCCCATTGGAGATACGCAGTATTTT.

The J gene is TRBJ2-5, the V gene TRBV7-2; TRBD1 matches at 10 bases. V lost 6 bases, J lost 4 bases, and 2 bases stayed unmatched. Germline CDR1 is SGHTA and CDR2 is FQGNSA. The CDR3 consists of 13 residues. CDR3 in DNA: TGTGCCAGCAGAAGGGACAGGGGAGAGACCCAGTACTTC. Its protein is CASRRDRGETQYF.

V is TRBV7-9 and J is TRBJ2-7, with D hard to call. V lost 5 bases to trimming and J lost 4 bases, with 9 bases between them. The CDR3 runs to 12 residues. CDR1 is SEHNR, CDR2 FQNEAQ, per germline (reference sequence). CDR3 coding DNA: TGTGCCAGCAGCCTAAGTCGTTACGAGCAGTACTTC. Protein product: CASSLSRYEQYF.

This clone was seen a handful of times. CDR3 sequence: CASSLGTSDEQFF. In DNA, the CDR3 is TGCGCCAGCAGCTTGGGGACTAGCGATGAGCAGTTCTTC. The J gene is TRBJ2-1, the V gene TRBV5-1, with TRBD2 matching 9 bases. V trimming: 0 bases; J trimming: 8 bases; junction bases outside the gene matches: 0. The CDR3 runs to 13 residues. Germline CDR1 and CDR2: SGHRS and YFSETQ.

The chain has TRBV6-5 and TRBJ2-7, with 7 bases fitting TRBD1. The CDR3 has 12 amino acids. After removal of 2 bases from V and 5 bases from J, the junction contained 0 bases not matched to a gene. Germline V gene sequence: CDR1 MNHEY, CDR2 SVGAGI. The CDR3 here is CASSYQGDEQYF. The CDR3 nucleotides are TGTGCCAGCAGTTACCAGGGGGACGAGCAGTACTTC.

The chain employs TRBV11-2 and TRBJ1-5; 7 nucleotides match TRBD1. V was pared by 1 base and J by 6 bases, with 3 bases of the junction left unmatched. CDR3 size: 14 residues. The germline V gene encodes CDR1 SGHAT and CDR2 FQNNGV. The CDR3 region has the DNA TGTGCCAGCAGCTTAGCGTCAGGGGGTCAGCCCCAGCATTTT. Protein: CASSLASGGQPQHF.

The J gene is TRBJ2-5, the V gene TRBV6-6, with 9 bases aligning to TRBD2. Germline V CDR1 and CDR2: MNHNY, SVGAGI (reference sequence). V trimming: 5 bases; J trimming: 2 bases; junction bases outside the gene matches: 12. CDR3 length: 17 residues. The CDR3 nucleotides read TGTGCCAGCAGTCCCGGTATGACTAGCGGCAAACAAGAGACCCAGTACTTC. It is translated as CASSPGMTSGKQETQYF.

The chain joins TRBV29-1 to TRBJ2-7, with TRBD1 matching over 7 bases. V was pared by 6 bases and J by 2 bases, with 7 bases of the junction left unmatched. CDR1 and CDR2 (germline): SQVTM, ANQGSEA. This CDR3 has 13 amino acids. For the CDR3, the DNA is TGCAGCGTCTCCGGGACAGACACCTACGAGCAGTACTTC. Protein sequence: CSVSGTDTYEQYF.

The V call is TRBV28, the J call TRBJ2-5, with 8 bases that match TRBD1. CDR1 is MDHEN and CDR2 is SYDVKM in the germline V gene. The CDR3 is 14 amino acids. Germline trimming cut 6 bases from V and 4 bases from J; bases unmatched to any gene: 7. The CDR3 is CASSQRDRGETQYF. CDR3 nucleotides: TGTGCCAGCAGCCAACGAGACAGGGGAGAGACCCAGTACTTC.

As regards this clone: At one of its ends the junction is not consistent with the germline gene, which may arise from a read error. This rearrangement joins TRBV6-4 to TRBJ1-1; the match to TRBD1 covers 10 bases. CDR1 MRHNA and CDR2 SNTAGT come from the germline V gene. The CDR3 is 14 residues long. The CDR3 DNA is TGTGCCAGCAGTGTCTCCCCGGGACAGGGGTCGCCAAGCTTT. It codes for CASSVSPGQGSPSF.

The CDR3 spells CASSFPGPGGETQYF. CDR3 DNA: TGTGCCAGCAGTTTCCCGGGCCCAGGGGGCGAGACCCAGTACTTC. This rearrangement joins TRBV28 to TRBJ2-5, with 8 nucleotides matching TRBD1. Germline V gene sequence: CDR1 MDHEN, CDR2 SYDVKM. The CDR3 is 15 amino acids. After removal of 3 bases from V and 5 bases from J, the junction contained 8 bases not matched to a gene.

The genes are TRBV6-5 and TRBJ1-1; TRBD1 aligns across 7 bases. With 4 bases clipped from V and 5 bases from J, the junction kept 7 bases outside the gene matches. CDR3 length: 14 residues. Germline assignment: CDR1 MNHEY and CDR2 SVGAGI. The CDR3 region is CASSSKYRGTEAFF. The DNA of the CDR3 is TGTGCCAGCAGTTCTAAATACAGGGGTACTGAAGCTTTCTTT.

Only a few counts were recorded for this clone. J is TRBJ2-5 and V is TRBV2; D unresolved. V dropped 0 bases and J dropped 6 bases, with 11 bases sitting between them. The CDR3 loop spans 14 amino acids. Germline loops: CDR1 SNHLY, CDR2 FYNNEI. The CDR3 DNA reads as TGTGCCAGCAGTGAAGCGTTGACAAGGCAGACCCAGTACTTC. Encoded protein: CASSEALTRQTQYF.

The V and J genes are TRBV5-1 and TRBJ1-2; the D gene is possibly TRBD1 (6 bases). V shed 0 bases and J shed 5 bases, with 17 bases lying between them. CDR3 length equals 16 residues. Germline V gene sequence: CDR1 SGHRS, CDR2 YFSETQ. Here the CDR3 reads CASSLGLLQGGYGYTF. The CDR3 DNA reads TGCGCCAGCAGCTTGGGATTACTACAGGGTGGATATGGCTACACCTTC.

This chain links TRBV4-1 with TRBJ1-1; D possibly corresponds to TRBD1 (5 bases). This CDR3 contains 16 residues. The V and J ends lost 1 base and 6 bases respectively, with 18 bases between them. The germline gives CDR1 MGHRA, CDR2 YSYEKL. The CDR3 DNA is TGCGCCAGCAGCCAAGCATTTGTGGGGGGGTCCGCTGAAGCTTTCTTT. Its translation: CASSQAFVGGSAEAFF.

This clone came up once. The chain employs TRBV19 and TRBJ2-7; 7 bases are shared with TRBD2. V lost 5 bases and J lost 5; bases outside the gene matches: 9. The CDR3 consists of 14 residues. Germline V gene data show CDR1 as LNHDA and CDR2 as SQIVND (reference sequence). The CDR3 DNA sequence: TGTGCCAGTAGTCCTGGCGGGAGTACCAACGAGCAGTACTTC. Translated: CASSPGGSTNEQYF. Based on the CDR3 plus reference TRBV19 and TRBJ2-7, the full variable domain is DGGITQSPKYLFRKEGQNVTLSCEQNLNHDAMYWYRQDPGQGLRLIYYSQIVNDFQKGDIAEGYSVSREKKESFPLTVTSAQKNPTAFYLCASSPGGSTNEQYFGPGTRLTVT.

The chain employs TRBV14 and TRBJ2-2, with 8 bases fitting TRBD2. Trimming cost V 4 bases and J 1 base; bases outside gene matches: 5. Germline CDR1 and CDR2: SGHDN and FVKESK. This CDR3 has 16 amino acids. This CDR3 reads CASSPFSGKNTGELFF. In DNA, the CDR3 is TGTGCCAGCAGCCCCTTTAGCGGGAAGAACACCGGGGAGCTGTTTTTT. The complete variable domain, with remaining parts taken from reference TRBV14 and TRBJ2-2, reads EAGVTQFPSHSVIEKGQTVTLRCDPISGHDNLYWYRRVMGKEIKFLLHFVKESKQDESGMPNNRFLAERTGGTYSTLKVQPAELEDSGVYFCASSPFSGKNTGELFFGEGSRLTVL.

This clone occurred a few times. CDR3 protein: CASSPLAGVTSYEQYF. The DNA of the CDR3 is TGTGCCAGCTCACCCCTAGCGGGAGTTACCTCCTACGAGCAGTACTTC. V is TRBV18 and J is TRBJ2-7, with TRBD2 identical over 10 bases. V lost 3 bases, J lost 0 bases, and 5 bases stayed unmatched. The CDR3 is 16 residues long. Germline loops: CDR1 KGHSH, CDR2 LQKENI. The full variable domain, in which reference TRBV18 and TRBJ2-7 provide the parts outside the CDR3, is NAGVMQNPRHLVRRRGQEARLRCSPMKGHSHVYWYRQLPEEGLKFMVYLQKENIIDESGMPKERFSAEFPKEGPSILRIQQVVRGDSAAYFCASSPLAGVTSYEQYFGPGTRLTVT.

This clone was observed many times. V is TRBV5-1 and J is TRBJ1-6, with TRBD1 as a possible D gene (5 bases). Germline assignment: CDR1 SGHRS and CDR2 YFSETQ. The CDR3 consists of 17 residues. Between the trimmed V and J ends, which lost 7 bases and 0 bases, there was a span of 17 bases. The CDR3 loop is CASSRQSSDSYNSPLHF. The CDR3, as DNA: TGCGCCAGCTCAAGACAGAGCTCAGACTCCTATAATTCACCCCTCCACTTT.

This clone was observed once. CDR3 sequence (DNA): TGTGCCAGCACCTTCGGACTGGTAGGAACCTCTAGCACAGATACGCAGTATTTT. Protein product: CASTFGLVGTSSTDTQYF. The chain joins TRBV4-2 to TRBJ2-3, with TRBD2 as a possible D gene (5 bases). V dropped 7 bases and J dropped 0 bases, with 23 bases sitting between them. From germline, CDR1 is LGHNA and CDR2 YNFKEQ. The CDR3 length is 18 residues.

V and J are TRBV27 and TRBJ2-6; D possibly corresponds to TRBD1 (6 bases). The CDR3 extends over 14 amino acids. From germline, CDR1 is MNHEY and CDR2 SMNVEV (reference sequence). In DNA, the CDR3 is TGTCCCCAGGGACATTTCCCTGGGGCCAACGTCCTGACTTTC. Translated, it gives CPQGHFPGANVLTF.

The DNA for the CDR3 is TGTGCCAGCAGCCAAGTTGGGGCCGGACAGAGGGAGCAGTTCTTC. As protein: CASSQVGAGQREQFF. The rearrangement joins TRBV3-1 (or the pseudogene TRBV3-2) to TRBJ2-1; D perhaps matches TRBD1 (6 bases). The CDR3 sequence is 15 residues long. Germline CDR1 reads LGHDT; CDR2 reads YNNKEL (reference sequence). V shed 1 base and J shed 10 bases, with 17 bases lying between them.

This chain uses TRBV28 with TRBJ2-1; D is possibly TRBD2 (5 bases). This CDR3 contains 15 residues. With 2 bases removed from V and 6 bases from J, the gap between germline ends came to 14 bases. Germline V lookup: CDR1 MDHEN, CDR2 SYDVKM. CDR3 in amino acids: CASSLPSPAGNEQFF. The CDR3 DNA reads TGTGCCAGCAGTTTACCTAGCCCCGCGGGCAATGAGCAGTTCTTC.